These 16 T cell receptor beta chains came from one sample sequenced in a study of blood T cell repertoires in COVID-19. Repertoires were generated with immunoSEQ multiplex PCR, while TCRdb's copy carries only in-frame clones and drops some. Of fewer than 300,000 clones in the sample, roughly 85% are singletons; the top ten hold 2.5% to 3.5%. Sequencing input: peripheral blood. The receptors here all came from a woman between 18 and 29 years old with acute or convalescent COVID-19.

This chain connects TRBV28 to TRBJ1-1, with 7 bases aligning to TRBD1. The V gene end was trimmed by 6 bases and the J gene end by 4 bases; junction bases not matched to a gene: 11. Germline CDR1 and CDR2: MDHEN and SYDVKM. The CDR3 loop spans 15 amino acids. The CDR3 loop is CASSPGAGGITEAFF. CDR3 bases: TGTGCCAGCAGCCCGGGGGCAGGGGGGATCACTGAAGCTTTCTTT.

The genes are TRBV11-2 and TRBJ2-1; TRBD2 aligns across 12 bases. V was pared by 6 bases and J by 8 bases, with 8 bases of the junction left unmatched. This CDR3 contains 15 residues. Germline V lookup: CDR1 SGHAT, CDR2 FQNNGV. The CDR3 protein is CASSSTSGRVYEQFF. For the CDR3, the DNA is TGTGCCAGCAGTTCGACTAGCGGGAGAGTCTATGAGCAGTTCTTC.

This chain links TRBV10-3 with TRBJ1-3, with D uncertain. This CDR3 comprises 14 residues. Germline V gene lookup returns CDR1 ENHRY and CDR2 SYGVKD. V lost 7 bases and J 0 bases, leaving 10 bases between the germline ends. The CDR3 DNA reads as TGTGCCATCACCGACATAGGCTCTGGAAACACCATATATTTT. Its protein product is CAITDIGSGNTIYF.

This clone was counted between two and nine times. The chain links TRBV5-1 to TRBJ2-1; D is possibly TRBD2 (6 bases). The CDR3 runs 14 residues. Trimming took 2 bases from V and 3 from J, leaving 9 bases between them. CDR1 is SGHRS, CDR2 YFSETQ, per germline. The CDR3 protein is CASSFYSGYNEQFF. In DNA form, the CDR3 reads TGCGCCAGCAGCTTTTATAGCGGCTACAATGAGCAGTTCTTC.

This chain's CDR3 is CASRGGLFYEQFF. CDR3 nucleotide sequence: TGTGCCAGCCGGGGGGGGTTATTCTATGAGCAGTTCTTC. The chain joins TRBV28 to TRBJ2-1; 8 nucleotides agree with TRBD2. CDR1 and CDR2 (germline): MDHEN, SYDVKM. J was trimmed by 8 bases and V by 8 bases; bases with no gene match: 8. The CDR3 spans 13 residues.

The chain carries TRBV19 and TRBJ2-7; 7 nucleotides align to TRBD1. Per the germline V gene, CDR1 is LNHDA and CDR2 is SQIVND (reference sequence). The trim removed 3 bases at V and 1 base at J, leaving 6 bases unmatched. This CDR3 has 15 residues. The CDR3 loop is CASSMGRGFSYEQYF. In DNA, the CDR3 is TGTGCCAGTAGTATGGGCAGGGGGTTTTCCTACGAGCAGTACTTC.

The chain employs TRBV4-1 and TRBJ2-5, with TRBD2 matching over 10 bases. The CDR3 runs to 15 residues. J lost 5 bases, V lost 0 bases, and 3 bases had no gene match. The germline V gene has CDR1 MGHRA and CDR2 YSYEKL. CDR3 residues: CASSQDLAGEETQYF. For the CDR3, the DNA is TGCGCCAGCAGCCAAGATCTAGCGGGAGAGGAGACCCAGTACTTC.

The chain has TRBV19 and TRBJ1-2; 11 bases line up with TRBD1. Trimming at V came to 11 bases and at J to 7 bases, leaving 6 bases not matched to a gene. CDR1 LNHDA and CDR2 SQIVND come from the germline V gene (reference sequence). The CDR3 totals 12 residues. The CDR3 bases are TGTGCCTCGGACAGGGGGCGATTTGGCTACACCTTC. Residues: CASDRGRFGYTF.

This chain links TRBV27 with TRBJ2-7, with 8 nucleotides matching TRBD2. The length of the CDR3 is 15 residues. CDR1 and CDR2 (germline): MNHEY, SMNVEV (reference sequence). Unmatched junction bases numbered 11, after V lost 6 bases and J lost 4 bases. This CDR3 reads CASRIGAGVSYEQYF. The CDR3 coding sequence is TGTGCCAGCAGAATCGGAGCGGGAGTGTCATACGAGCAGTACTTC.

The table lists this clone with a count of one. This rearrangement joins TRBV12-3 or TRBV12-4 to TRBJ1-6; D gene unclear. Deletions cut 7 bases from V and 7 bases from J, with 11 bases between. The CDR3 runs 13 residues. CDR3 nucleotides: TGTGCCAGCACCGAGGTGGCAAATTCACCCCTCCACTTT. This sequence encodes CASTEVANSPLHF.

J is TRBJ1-5 and V is TRBV28, with a possible D match to TRBD1 (6 bases). This CDR3 region has 15 residues. Germline CDR1 and CDR2: MDHEN and SYDVKM. Trimming pared 6 bases from V and 0 bases from J, leaving 12 bases between. In nucleotides, the CDR3 is TGTGCCAGCAGGTCCGACAGGCTTAGCAATCAGCCCCAGCATTTT. Translated: CASRSDRLSNQPQHF.

The rearrangement uses TRBV18 and TRBJ1-5; 8 nucleotides agree with TRBD1. J gave up 4 bases and V 4 bases, and 15 bases lay outside the gene matches. CDR1 is KGHSH and CDR2 is LQKENI in the germline V gene. The CDR3 runs 18 residues. For the CDR3, the DNA is TGTGCCAGCTCACTTCAACTATCACAGGGGGTTTCTAATCAGCCCCAGCATTTT. Residues: CASSLQLSQGVSNQPQHF.

The J gene is TRBJ1-5, the V gene TRBV6-2 or TRBV6-3; D is undetermined. The length of the CDR3 is 17 residues. Germline V lookup: CDR1 MNHEY, CDR2 SVGEGT. Between the trimmed V and J ends, which lost 5 bases and 1 base, there was a span of 18 bases. The CDR3 nucleotides are TGTGCCAGCAGTCGCCGGGTTGGCGGTTTGAGCAATCAGCCCCAGCATTTT. Translating it yields CASSRRVGGLSNQPQHF.

The rearrangement links TRBV11-3 to TRBJ2-1, with 9 bases matching TRBD2. The V gene end was trimmed by 5 bases and the J gene end by 7 bases; junction bases not matched to a gene: 9. Germline V gene lookup returns CDR1 SGHNT and CDR2 YENEEA. The length of the CDR3 is 15 residues. The CDR3 loop reads CASSRISGSSNEQFF. CDR3 coding DNA: TGTGCCAGCAGCCGAATTAGCGGGAGCTCAAATGAGCAGTTCTTC.

The chain couples TRBV5-1 to TRBJ2-1; 7 bases align to TRBD1. The germline gives CDR1 SGHRS, CDR2 YFSETQ. V shed 0 bases, J shed 3 bases, and the junction held 3 bases outside the gene matches. CDR3 length equals 15 residues. CDR3: CASSLGQGDYNEQFF. The CDR3 region has the DNA TGCGCCAGCAGCTTGGGACAGGGCGACTACAATGAGCAGTTCTTC.

The chain joins TRBV3-1 (or the pseudogene TRBV3-2) to TRBJ1-1; tentatively, D is TRBD1 (6 bases). Per the germline V gene, CDR1 is LGHDT and CDR2 is YNNKEL (reference sequence). The CDR3 is 13 residues long. The germline V and J ends were trimmed by 4 bases and 7 bases, with 13 bases remaining between them. The CDR3 reads CASSLHRQDEAFF. CDR3 DNA sequence: TGTGCCAGCAGCCTCCATCGACAGGATGAAGCTTTCTTT.